This T cell receptor beta chain was captured by sequencing in a study of blood T cell repertoires in COVID-19. Turning to the study itself: Sites across the United States, Italy and Spain contributed samples from acute and convalescent COVID-19.

The ends lost 5 bases at V and 10 bases at J; junction bases unmatched: 12. The V gene's germline CDR1 is MNHEY and CDR2 SVGAGI. The CDR3 is 14 residues long. Method: immunoSEQ multiplex PCR; TCRdb's copy keeps in-frame clones and lacks some. The profile shows 200,000 or so clones, 70% to 85% of them singletons. J is TRBJ1-1 and V is TRBV6-5; 8 bases match TRBD1. The receptor comes from a woman in her thirties with acute or convalescent COVID-19. Sequenced input: peripheral blood. This CDR3 reads CASSRERTGRGAFF. In DNA form, the CDR3 reads TGTGCCAGCAGTCGCGAACGGACAGGGAGGGGAGCTTTCTTT.